This T cell receptor beta chain was recovered during a study of T cell repertoires in aging, cancer and after chemotherapy. V lost 5 bases and J 4 bases, leaving 15 bases between the germline ends. CDR1 SGHAT and CDR2 FQDESV come from the germline V gene (reference sequence). The length of the CDR3 is 14 residues. Regarding this clonotype: What it binds is not known.

Amplification of TCR beta used genomic DNA extracted from peripheral blood. General observations from the study: No conclusions about immunological memory after chemotherapy can be drawn from the repertoire data. Across the chemotherapy interval, each cancer cohort showed higher median generation probability, suggesting thymic rebound. Loss of evenness, beyond lost richness, contributed to age-related TCR diversity decline in cancer patients.

Multiplex touch-down PCR with TRB-A/B primers amplified rearranged V-D-J TRB sequences. TCRdb reprocessed the multiplex PCR reads with MiXCR, giving one entry per CDR3 protein. In the table there are over a thousand distinct CDR3 sequences, 55% to 70% of which are singletons. Sequenced: blood. The receptor's source is a human donor with a blood cancer. The chain recombines TRBV11-1 with TRBJ2-7; D possibly corresponds to TRBD1 (6 bases). CDR3 loop: CASSLDRHPYEQYF. The CDR3 region has the DNA TGTGCCAGCAGCCTCGACAGGCACCCTTACGAGCAGTACTTC.